This TCR beta chain was obtained from a study of neoadjuvant anti-PD-1 for oral cavity cancer. Across the study: Patients mostly received three to four biweekly nivolumab doses at 3 mg/kg before surgery. Study-wide results and caveats: Higher pretreatment blood Treg/Th17 ratios correlated with higher pretreatment blood and lower post-treatment tumor TCRbeta clonality.

Notes on this clone: Its antigen remains unidentified.

Patients had newly diagnosed, untreated stage II-IVA oral cavity squamous cell carcinoma. These oral cavity squamous cell carcinomas were HPV-negative and locally advanced. TCRdb's copy holds only in-frame clones and misses some; the assay was immunoSEQ multiplex PCR. Among about 14,000 clones listed, 65% to 75% were seen once. Trimming removed 1 base from V and 3 bases from J, with 12 bases in between. This CDR3 contains 15 residues. Germline V lookup: CDR1 LNHDA, CDR2 SQIVND (reference sequence). This chain joins TRBV19 and TRBJ1-1; possible D gene TRBD1, 5 bases. The receptor was derived from a person aged 35-80 years with oral cavity squamous cell carcinoma. Sequenced here: PBMCs, sampled before nivolumab (anti-PD-1) treatment. The CDR3 DNA sequence: TGTGCCAGTAGTATAGGGGGCTACCCGTACACTGAAGCTTTCTTT. It is translated as CASSIGGYPYTEAFF.